This TCR beta chain emerged from a study of T cell repertoires in cytomegalovirus infection. Study background: Signatures in public TCR beta sequences pointed to both CMV infection and matching HLA type.

Points from the study as a whole: Ex vivo responses were dominated by HLA-C-restricted CMV-specific TCR beta clonotypes. Identification of carriers of CMV plus the relevant HLA was achieved through cumulative public TCR beta family frequency.

In this sample, this clonotype turned up a few times. Its antigen is undetermined. There are 13 residues in the CDR3. With 5 bases removed from V and 4 bases from J, the gap between germline ends came to 12 bases. Germline V gene sequence: CDR1 SEHNR, CDR2 FQNEAQ (reference sequence). Using its own MiXCR run on the reads, TCRdb lists one record per CDR3 protein. Counted here are 250,000 to 350,000 distinct CDR3 sequences, around 25% occurring once; the ten biggest clones make up approximately 15%. This chain links TRBV7-9 with TRBJ2-7; the D is unclear. Source material: PBMCs. This clonotype originated in a human donor in good health (CMV status not recorded). Some clones in this sample may be carry-over from other donors' samples. In DNA, the CDR3 is TGTGCCAGCAGCCTGGAGTCCTTTTACGAGCAGTACTTC. Protein product: CASSLESFYEQYF.